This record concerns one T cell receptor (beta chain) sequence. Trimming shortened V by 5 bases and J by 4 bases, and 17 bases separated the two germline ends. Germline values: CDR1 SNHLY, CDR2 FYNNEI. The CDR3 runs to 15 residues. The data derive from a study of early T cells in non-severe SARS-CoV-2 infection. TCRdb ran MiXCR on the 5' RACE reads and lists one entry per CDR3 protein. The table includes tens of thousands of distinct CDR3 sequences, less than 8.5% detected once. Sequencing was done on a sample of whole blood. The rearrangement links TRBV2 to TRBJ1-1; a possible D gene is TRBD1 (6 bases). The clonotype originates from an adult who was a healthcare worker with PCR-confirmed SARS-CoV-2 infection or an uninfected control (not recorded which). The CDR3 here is CASSITGRLGTEAFF. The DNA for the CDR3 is TGTGCCAGCAGTATTACAGGGCGATTGGGCACTGAAGCTTTCTTT.